Shown below are 10 T cell receptor beta chains from a single sample sequenced in a study of regulatory T cells in long-lasting Graves disease. Investigators prepared the TCR beta libraries by applying iRepertoire HTBI primers and Arm-PCR of CDR3 regions. TCRdb re-analysed the multiplex PCR reads in MiXCR, keeping a single row per CDR3 protein. Of about 470,000 distinct CDR3 sequences in the sample, 15% were seen once. Time point meaning: newly diagnosed GD, antithyroid drugs for less than 3 months. The TCR library used RNA extracted from PBMCs. The same sample was also used in a study of T cells in Graves' hyperthyroidism and ophthalmopathy.

The sample in question was peripheral blood mononuclear cells (PBMCs), obtained at new diagnosis, from a patient treated with antithyroid drugs. The source of these receptors is a woman in her 30s with Graves disease.

This clonotype was seen repeatedly, ten times or more. The gene calls are TRBV14 and TRBJ2-1, with TRBD1 matching 9 bases. Germline V CDR1 and CDR2: SGHDN, FVKESK. The CDR3 spans 15 residues. J was trimmed by 8 bases and V by 0 bases; bases with no gene match: 5. The CDR3 bases are TGTGCCAGCAGCCAAGATCTAGGACAGGGGTATGAGCAGTTCTTC. It yields the protein CASSQDLGQGYEQFF. Based on the CDR3 plus reference TRBV14 and TRBJ2-1, the full variable domain is EAGVTQFPSHSVIEKGQTVTLRCDPISGHDNLYWYRRVMGKEIKFLLHFVKESKQDESGMPNNRFLAERTGGTYSTLKVQPAELEDSGVYFCASSQDLGQGYEQFFGPGTRLTVL.

The V gene is TRBV9, the J gene TRBJ2-1, with 10 bases lining up with TRBD1. Trimming removed 3 bases from V and 9 bases from J; junction bases left unmatched: 12. The germline V gene encodes CDR1 SGDLS and CDR2 YYNGEE. There are 16 residues in the CDR3. For the CDR3, the DNA is TGTGCCAGCAGCGAGGGGGAGGGACAGGGGACGACTGAGCAGTTCTTC. Translated: CASSEGEGQGTTEQFF.

This clonotype came up many times. This chain uses TRBV6-1 with TRBJ1-1; D may be TRBD1 (5 bases). The CDR3 is 14 amino acids. CDR1 and CDR2 (germline): MNHNS, SASEGT. The germline V and J ends were trimmed by 10 bases and 4 bases, with 19 bases remaining between them. CDR3 protein: CANRHRGRGTEAFF. In DNA form, the CDR3 reads TGTGCCAACCGCCACCGGGGGAGAGGCACTGAAGCTTTCTTT.

This clonotype occurred a few times. This probably arose from a read error, given a far larger clone one base away. J is TRBJ2-7 and V is TRBV7-3; 11 nucleotides align to TRBD2. This CDR3 is 15 amino acids long. Losses at the gene ends were 6 bases for V and 7 bases for J; bases not matched to a gene: 11. From germline, CDR1 is SGHTA and CDR2 FQGTGA. The chain's CDR3 is CASSSIAGGPNEQYF. CDR3 coding DNA: TGTGCCAGCAGTTCAATAGCGGGAGGGCCGAATGAGCAGTACTTC.

About this clonotype: A much bigger clone sits one base away, suggesting this may be a read error. The genes are TRBV3-1 and TRBJ2-3; TRBD2 agrees at 7 bases. The J call is uncertain, as TRBJ2-7 better fits the DNA end. Germline CDR1 LGHDT, CDR2 YNNKEL (reference sequence). CDR3 length: 14 amino acids. DNA of the CDR3: TGTGCCAGCAGCCAAGGGGAACTAGCGAGCGAGCAGTACTTC. Its protein is CASSQGELASEQYF.

This clonotype was counted once. The junction departs from the called germline gene at one end, perhaps through a read error. This rearrangement joins TRBV4-1 to TRBJ1-4; D is ambiguous. The CDR3 loop spans 11 amino acids. Germline CDR1 MGHRA, CDR2 YSYEKL. The CDR3 sequence: CASIQERKLFF. The CDR3 coding sequence is TGCGCCAGCATCCAAGAGAGAAAACTGTTTTTT.

This clonotype was counted at least ten times. The rearrangement links TRBV6-5 to TRBJ1-1, with D possibly matching TRBD1 (5 bases). The CDR3 has 16 residues. Germline V lookup: CDR1 MNHEY, CDR2 SVGAGI. The V gene lost 2 bases and the J gene lost 1 base, with 14 bases spanning the gap. The CDR3 region is CASSYRPTGGNTEAFF. In DNA, the CDR3 is TGTGCCAGCAGTTACCGCCCTACTGGGGGGAACACTGAAGCTTTCTTT.

The chain links TRBV12-3 or TRBV12-4 to TRBJ2-5; 13 bases fit TRBD2. The CDR3 consists of 15 residues. The V and J ends lost 6 bases and 6 bases, in that order; junction bases with no gene match: 7. The CDR3 reads CASRLAGGSLKTQYF. CDR3 nucleotide sequence: TGTGCCAGCAGACTAGCGGGAGGGTCTTTAAAGACCCAGTACTTC.

This clonotype appeared a few times. V and J are TRBV6-1 and TRBJ1-3, with a weak D call TRBD1 (5 bases). The CDR3 runs to 13 residues. With 7 bases removed from V and 8 bases from J, the gap between germline ends came to 15 bases. Germline CDR1 is MNHNS and CDR2 is SASEGT. The CDR3 DNA reads TGTGCCAGCACCGAGTGGGGGTCTGACACCATATATTTT. Protein sequence: CASTEWGSDTIYF.

The V call is TRBV3-1, the J call TRBJ2-7; TRBD1 agrees at 8 bases. CDR3 length: 12 amino acids. The germline V gene encodes CDR1 LGHDT and CDR2 YNNKEL (reference sequence). V lost 3 bases, J lost 7 bases, and 2 bases stayed unmatched. CDR3 sequence (DNA): TGTGCCAGCAGCCAGACAGGGGTTGAGCAGTACTTC. It encodes CASSQTGVEQYF.